Below, 3 T cell receptor beta chains from the same sample are listed, as sequenced in a study of blood T cell repertoires in COVID-19. The protocol was immunoSEQ multiplex PCR, while the TCRdb copy is restricted to in-frame clones and leaves out a portion. This table has 55,000 to 70,000 clones, approximately 86% appearing once. What was sequenced was peripheral blood. These receptors were obtained from a man between 65 and 85 years old with acute or convalescent COVID-19.

The rearrangement joins TRBV5-4 to TRBJ2-3, with D perhaps matching TRBD2 (5 bases). The CDR3 sequence is 14 residues long. The V end lost 0 bases, the J end lost 6 bases, and 11 bases lay between the germline ends. CDR1 and CDR2 from the germline V gene are SGHNT and YYREEE (reference sequence). CDR3 in DNA: TGTGCCAGCAGCTTGGTCGGGAATCCGGATACGCAGTATTTT. Its translation is CASSLVGNPDTQYF. The full variable domain, its missing parts supplied by reference TRBV5-4 and TRBJ2-3, is ETGVTQSPTHLIKTRGQQVTLRCSSQSGHNTVSWYQQALGQGPQFIFQYYREEENGRGNFPPRFSGLQFPNYSSELNVNALELDDSALYLCASSLVGNPDTQYFGPGTRLTVL.

The CDR3 sequence: CASSGPQGAFF. For the CDR3, the DNA is TGTGCCAGCAGCGGACCCCAGGGAGCTTTCTTT. V usage is TRBV9 and J usage is TRBJ1-1, with D maybe TRBD1 (5 bases). Germline values: CDR1 SGDLS, CDR2 YYNGEE. Deletions cut 3 bases from V and 10 bases from J, with 10 bases between. The CDR3 length is 11 residues.

This clone appeared a single time. The chain recombines TRBV4-1 with TRBJ2-1, with D uncertain. V dropped 0 bases and J dropped 4 bases, with 7 bases sitting between them. Germline CDR1 is MGHRA and CDR2 is YSYEKL. The CDR3 spans 14 residues. DNA for the CDR3: TGCGCCAGCAGCCAAGATGATCGGTACAATGAGCAGTTCTTC. Protein: CASSQDDRYNEQFF.